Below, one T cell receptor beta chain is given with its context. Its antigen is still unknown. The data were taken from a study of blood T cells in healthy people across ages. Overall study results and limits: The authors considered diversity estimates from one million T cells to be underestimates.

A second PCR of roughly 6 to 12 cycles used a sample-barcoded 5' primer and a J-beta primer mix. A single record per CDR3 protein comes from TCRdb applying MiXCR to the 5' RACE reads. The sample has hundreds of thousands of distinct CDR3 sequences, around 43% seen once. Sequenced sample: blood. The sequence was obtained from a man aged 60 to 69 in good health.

The CDR3 spells CSARDPGVTNEKLFF. Written as DNA, the CDR3 is TGCAGTGCTAGAGATCCGGGGGTTACTAATGAAAAACTGTTTTTT. This chain joins TRBV20-1 and TRBJ1-4; D perhaps matches TRBD1 (5 bases). CDR3 length: 15 residues. V dropped 0 bases and J dropped 2 bases, with 10 bases sitting between them. The germline CDR1 and CDR2 sequences are DFQATT and SNEGSKA (reference sequence).